This T cell receptor beta chain was found in a study of ipilimumab plus nivolumab after autologous stem cell transplantation. Study overall: Patients received a median of 5 ipilimumab and roughly eight nivolumab doses.

This table comes from immunoSEQ multiplex PCR, and its TCRdb copy is limited to in-frame clones, with some not included. The sample has roughly 25,000 clones; approximately 86% are singletons. The CDR3 runs to 17 residues. The germline V and J ends were trimmed by 0 bases and 3 bases, with 15 bases remaining between them. Germline assignment: CDR1 SGDLS and CDR2 YYNGEE. The chain recombines TRBV9 with TRBJ2-2; D could derive from TRBD1 or TRBD2 (5 bases each). The sequence derives from a male donor with diffuse large B-cell lymphoma. The source was PBMCs, collected in a trial of ipilimumab plus nivolumab as post-transplant consolidation. The CDR3 is CASSVGRGGADTGELFF. DNA for the CDR3: TGTGCCAGCAGCGTAGGCCGGGGCGGCGCGGACACCGGGGAGCTGTTTTTT.